The 30 T cell receptor beta chains presented below share a single source sample, sequenced in a study of shared clonotypes between healthy human individuals. Clones were sequenced by immunoSEQ multiplex PCR, and TCRdb holds only the in-frame ones, with some missing. The data show some 1.4 million clones, with about 96% seen just once and 1% to 1.5% held by the top ten. Sequencing used naive CD4+ T cells sorted from blood. Sample subset: CD45RA+ positively selected. Every receptor here comes from a man aged 25-45 years in good health.

The V gene is TRBV5-1, the J gene TRBJ2-3; 8 positions match TRBD2. The V gene end was trimmed by 4 bases and the J gene end by 11 bases; junction bases not matched to a gene: 12. Germline V gives CDR1 SGHRS, CDR2 YFSETQ. The CDR3 sequence is 14 residues long. The CDR3 region is CASSPGLTSARQYF. CDR3 nucleotides: TGCGCCAGCAGCCCAGGGCTGACTAGCGCAAGGCAGTATTTT.

The chain carries TRBV5-1 and TRBJ2-2, with 7 bases identical to TRBD1. There are 14 residues in the CDR3. Germline V lookup: CDR1 SGHRS, CDR2 YFSETQ. After removal of 2 bases from V and 7 bases from J, the junction contained 5 bases not matched to a gene. In nucleotides, the CDR3 is TGCGCCAGCAGCTTTTTAGGGGGCGGCGGGGAGCTGTTTTTT. Its translation: CASSFLGGGGELFF.

The genes are TRBV5-1 and TRBJ2-2; D is unclear. The CDR3 spans 13 residues. V was pared by 2 bases and J by 7 bases, with 9 bases between. The V gene's germline CDR1 is SGHRS and CDR2 YFSETQ. CDR3 loop: CASSFINVGELFF. The CDR3 nucleotides read TGCGCCAGCAGCTTCATTAATGTCGGGGAGCTGTTTTTT.

V usage is TRBV5-6 and J usage is TRBJ2-1; D unclear. The germline CDR1 and CDR2 sequences are SGHDT and YYEEEE. Trimming shortened V by 4 bases and J by 0 bases, and 11 bases separated the two germline ends. The CDR3 consists of 15 residues. This chain's CDR3 is CASSPTVSSYNEQFF. For the CDR3, the DNA is TGTGCCAGCAGCCCGACGGTGAGCTCCTACAATGAGCAGTTCTTC. Looking up the rest from reference TRBV5-6 and TRBJ2-1 gives the full variable domain: DAGVTQSPTHLIKTRGQQVTLRCSPKSGHDTVSWYQQALGQGPQFIFQYYEEEERQRGNFPDRFSGHQFPNYSSELNVNALLLGDSALYLCASSPTVSSYNEQFFGPGTRLTVL.

V gene TRBV7-9 combines with J gene TRBJ2-1, with D tentatively TRBD1 or TRBD2 (5 bases each). The germline gives CDR1 SEHNR, CDR2 FQNEAQ (reference sequence). The V gene lost 4 bases and the J gene lost 4 bases, with 17 bases spanning the gap. The length of the CDR3 is 16 residues. The CDR3 sequence is CASSSGLRGRYNEQFF. CDR3 nucleotides: TGTGCCAGCAGCTCAGGACTTAGGGGACGATACAATGAGCAGTTCTTC.

The genes are TRBV2 and TRBJ2-7; tentative D call: TRBD1 (6 bases). This CDR3 contains 15 residues. Deletions cut 8 bases from V and 1 base from J, with 18 bases between. Germline values: CDR1 SNHLY, CDR2 FYNNEI. DNA of the CDR3: TGTGCCAGCGGACGAACCGGGACACTTTCCTACGAGCAGTACTTC. It translates to CASGRTGTLSYEQYF.

The chain employs TRBV18 and TRBJ2-1; D not certain. V was shortened by 2 bases and J by 7 bases, with 18 bases between the two germline ends. From germline, CDR1 is KGHSH and CDR2 LQKENI. The CDR3 covers 16 residues. The DNA of the CDR3 is TGTGCCAGCTCACCATTCGCCGACACCAGCACAAATGAGCAGTTCTTC. The encoded protein is CASSPFADTSTNEQFF.

The rearrangement uses TRBV28 and TRBJ1-2; D uncertain. This CDR3 region has 14 residues. The V end was cut by 6 bases, the J end by 5 bases, with 16 bases between. Looked up from germline, CDR1 is MDHEN and CDR2 is SYDVKM. The CDR3 sequence: CASRESVVGYGYTF. CDR3 nucleotides: TGTGCCAGCAGGGAGTCTGTAGTTGGTTATGGCTACACCTTC.

The CDR3 region has the DNA TGCGCCAGCAGCTTGATCAGCCCAGATACGCAGTATTTT. As protein: CASSLISPDTQYF. This chain uses TRBV5-1 with TRBJ2-3, with D unresolved. The germline V gene has CDR1 SGHRS and CDR2 YFSETQ. The CDR3 spans 13 residues. V was trimmed by 1 base and J by 4 bases, leaving 7 bases between them.

V is TRBV4-3 and J is TRBJ1-5, with TRBD1 identical over 8 bases. The V segment lost 0 bases and the J segment 4 bases; nucleotides outside the gene matches: 8. There are 17 residues in the CDR3. CDR1 is LGHNA and CDR2 is YSLEER in the germline V gene. DNA of the CDR3: TGCGCCAGCAGCCAAGATAGAGGGACAGGACTTAATCAGCCCCAGCATTTT. This codes for CASSQDRGTGLNQPQHF.

This chain connects TRBV19 to TRBJ2-7; the D gene is possibly TRBD2 (5 bases). The V gene lost 2 bases and the J gene lost 3 bases, with 14 bases spanning the gap. Germline V gene sequence: CDR1 LNHDA, CDR2 SQIVND (reference sequence). The CDR3 extends over 15 amino acids. The chain's CDR3 is CASSIMRALRYEQYF. The DNA for the CDR3 is TGTGCCAGTAGTATAATGCGGGCGCTCCGCTACGAGCAGTACTTC. Full variable domain (outside the CDR3, taken from reference TRBV19 and TRBJ2-7): DGGITQSPKYLFRKEGQNVTLSCEQNLNHDAMYWYRQDPGQGLRLIYYSQIVNDFQKGDIAEGYSVSREKKESFPLTVTSAQKNPTAFYLCASSIMRALRYEQYFGPGTRLTVT.

This chain joins TRBV11-3 and TRBJ2-2; D not resolved. The CDR3 contains 13 residues. Trimming took 5 bases from V and 4 from J, leaving 8 bases between them. The germline V gene encodes CDR1 SGHNT and CDR2 YENEEA. The CDR3 reads CASSTRFTGELFF. CDR3 bases: TGTGCCAGCAGCACCCGCTTCACCGGGGAGCTGTTTTTT.

The rearrangement uses TRBV6-6 and TRBJ2-1, with unresolved D. Trimming cost V 2 bases and J 6 bases, with 5 bases left between them. CDR3 size: 12 residues. Germline V gene data show CDR1 as MNHNY and CDR2 as SVGAGI (reference sequence). The CDR3 protein is CASSYRSNEQFF. The CDR3 bases are TGTGCCAGCAGTTACCGGTCCAATGAGCAGTTCTTC.

The chain couples TRBV27 to TRBJ1-4; D is undetermined. This CDR3 comprises 14 residues. Germline V gives CDR1 MNHEY, CDR2 SMNVEV (reference sequence). V lost 6 bases to trimming and J lost 7 bases, with 15 bases between them. The CDR3 protein is CASRVVGGGEKLFF. The CDR3 DNA reads as TGTGCCAGCAGGGTAGTTGGAGGTGGTGAAAAACTGTTTTTT.

This clone was found once. This rearrangement joins TRBV28 to TRBJ1-2; weak D call: TRBD1 (5 bases). This CDR3 is 13 amino acids long. Trimming cost V 3 bases and J 5 bases, with 10 bases left between them. Looked up from germline, CDR1 is MDHEN and CDR2 is SYDVKM. The DNA for the CDR3 is TGTGCCAGCAGTTTGATCAGGGAATATGGCTACACCTTC. Amino acid sequence: CASSLIREYGYTF.

The chain carries TRBV12-1 and TRBJ2-1; the D call of TRBD2 is as the table states it, not checked on the DNA. TRBV12-1 counts as a pseudogene. The CDR3 runs to 20 residues. The CDR3 spells CASSFPGTSGSQGAYNEQFF. DNA for the CDR3: TGTGCCAGCAGTTTTCCTGGGACTAGCGGGAGTCAGGGGGCTTACAATGAGCAGTTCTTC.

The chain uses TRBV10-2 and TRBJ2-2; 8 positions agree with TRBD2. Germline assignment: CDR1 WSHSY and CDR2 SAAADI. The CDR3 runs 18 residues. Losses at the gene ends were 4 bases for V and 10 bases for J; bases not matched to a gene: 20. CDR3 amino acids: CASSGREGRKGEHPELFF. DNA for the CDR3: TGCGCCAGCAGTGGCCGGGAGGGCCGAAAAGGGGAACACCCGGAGCTGTTTTTT.

The chain carries TRBV18 and TRBJ1-3; D not resolved. Trimming removed 1 base at V and 2 bases at J, with 9 bases between. Germline CDR1 KGHSH, CDR2 LQKENI. The CDR3 sequence is 15 residues long. Here the CDR3 reads CASSPQGRAGNTIYF. The CDR3 DNA sequence: TGTGCCAGCTCACCACAAGGGAGAGCTGGAAACACCATATATTTT.

The rearrangement links TRBV7-8 to TRBJ2-3; D is unclear. Germline lookup yields CDR1 SGHVS and CDR2 FQNEAQ. This CDR3 contains 17 residues. V lost 0 bases and J lost 4, with 17 bases in between. Here the CDR3 DNA reads TGTGCCAGCAGCTTAGCGCACCGGCCCCAATTGTCAGATACGCAGTATTTT. Its translation: CASSLAHRPQLSDTQYF.

This clone is a singleton in its sample. Other DNA sequences within the sample encode an identical CDR3. The chain carries TRBV9 and TRBJ2-7; 13 bases are shared with TRBD2. In germline, CDR1 is SGDLS, CDR2 YYNGEE. Trimming removed 2 bases from V and 2 bases from J; junction bases left unmatched: 1. The CDR3 is made up of 15 amino acids. The CDR3: CASSVGLAGAYEQYF. The CDR3 nucleotides are TGTGCCAGCAGCGTCGGACTAGCGGGAGCCTACGAGCAGTACTTC. The variable domain in full, with the rest retrieved from reference TRBV9 and TRBJ2-7, is DSGVTQTPKHLITATGQRVTLRCSPRSGDLSVYWYQQSLDQGLQFLIQYYNGEERAKGNILERFSAQQFPDLHSELNLSSLELGDSALYFCASSVGLAGAYEQYFGPGTRLTVT.

The J gene is TRBJ1-1, the V gene TRBV30; D gene uncertain. The germline CDR1 and CDR2 sequences are GTSNPN and SVGIG (reference sequence). Trimming took off 3 bases at V and 4 bases at J, with 9 bases between the two ends. The CDR3 consists of 12 residues. Here the CDR3 DNA reads TGTGCCTGGAGCCCATCGGTCACTGAAGCTTTCTTT. This sequence encodes CAWSPSVTEAFF.

On this clone: This specimen includes other DNA sequences encoding the same CDR3. The rearrangement links TRBV28 to TRBJ2-6; D is ambiguous. The CDR3 loop spans 13 amino acids. Trimming shortened V by 3 bases and J by 1 base, and 1 base separated the two germline ends. The germline V gene has CDR1 MDHEN and CDR2 SYDVKM. CDR3 loop: CASSLSGANVLTF. The CDR3 DNA sequence: TGTGCCAGCAGTTTGTCTGGGGCCAACGTCCTGACTTTC.

V gene TRBV10-1 combines with J gene TRBJ2-4; TRBD1 might be the D (5 bases). The CDR3 is 13 residues long. Germline-derived CDR1 and CDR2 are WNHNN and SYGVQD (reference sequence). The germline V and J ends were trimmed by 6 bases and 8 bases, with 14 bases remaining between them. The CDR3 nucleotides are TGCGCCAGCAGCCCCAGGGCCGGAGACATTCAGTACTTC. Its protein product is CASSPRAGDIQYF.

J is TRBJ2-1 and V is TRBV28, with D maybe TRBD2 (6 bases). Germline CDR1 is MDHEN and CDR2 is SYDVKM. This CDR3 is 15 amino acids long. The germline V and J ends were trimmed by 6 bases and 3 bases, with 15 bases remaining between them. The CDR3 loop is CASSPGGSGYNEQFF. CDR3 coding DNA: TGTGCCAGCAGCCCCGGGGGTAGCGGCTACAATGAGCAGTTCTTC.

On this clone: This specimen includes other DNA sequences encoding the same CDR3. The chain couples TRBV5-1 to TRBJ1-1; 8 positions agree with TRBD1. The CDR3 has 14 amino acids. CDR1 and CDR2 (germline): SGHRS, YFSETQ. J lost 2 bases, V lost 4 bases, and 4 bases had no gene match. In nucleotides, the CDR3 is TGCGCCAGCAGCACCGGACAGGGTAACACTGAAGCTTTCTTT. Amino acid sequence: CASSTGQGNTEAFF.

The V and J genes are TRBV10-3 and TRBJ2-3; TRBD2 aligns across 11 bases. Looked up from germline, CDR1 is ENHRY and CDR2 is SYGVKD. The CDR3 spans 16 residues. Unmatched junction bases numbered 4, after V lost 4 bases and J lost 1 base. CDR3: CAISVLAGGGTDTQYF. CDR3 DNA: TGTGCCATCAGTGTCCTAGCGGGAGGCGGCACAGATACGCAGTATTTT.

This clone has only one observation. The genes are TRBV11-1 and TRBJ2-7; no reliable D call. The CDR3 totals 14 residues. Per germline, CDR1 SGHAT and CDR2 FQDESV (reference sequence). Trimming removed 6 bases from V and 7 bases from J, with 19 bases in between. CDR3 sequence (DNA): TGTGCCAGCAGGTCCCGAGGCTTTCCTCTGGAGCAGTACTTC. Translated: CASRSRGFPLEQYF.

Concerning this clone itself: The same CDR3 is also encoded by other DNA sequences in this sample. The chain is built from TRBV5-4 and TRBJ2-5; D not certain. Trimming cost V 0 bases and J 1 base, with 4 bases left between them. Per germline, CDR1 SGHNT and CDR2 YYREEE (reference sequence). CDR3 length: 13 amino acids. The CDR3 here is CASSLVAQETQYF. CDR3 nucleotide sequence: TGTGCCAGCAGCTTGGTTGCCCAAGAGACCCAGTACTTC. Drawing the rest from reference TRBV5-4 and TRBJ2-5, the complete variable domain is ETGVTQSPTHLIKTRGQQVTLRCSSQSGHNTVSWYQQALGQGPQFIFQYYREEENGRGNFPPRFSGLQFPNYSSELNVNALELDDSALYLCASSLVAQETQYFGPGTRLLVL.

The chain recombines TRBV7-9 with TRBJ1-2; no definite D call. This CDR3 comprises 13 residues. Trimming pared 0 bases from V and 6 bases from J, leaving 8 bases between. CDR1 SEHNR and CDR2 FQNEAQ come from the germline V gene (reference sequence). This CDR3 reads CASSLAGGNGYTF. DNA of the CDR3: TGTGCCAGCAGCTTAGCCGGCGGGAATGGCTACACCTTC.

This chain uses TRBV14 with TRBJ2-7; 10 positions match TRBD1. Germline values: CDR1 SGHDN, CDR2 FVKESK. The CDR3 consists of 17 residues. Unmatched junction bases numbered 5, after V lost 0 bases and J lost 0 bases. The CDR3 DNA follows: TGTGCCAGCAGCCAAGAGACAGGGGGCTTCGGCTCCTACGAGCAGTACTTC. It specifies CASSQETGGFGSYEQYF. Full variable domain (rest looked up from reference TRBV14 and TRBJ2-7): EAGVTQFPSHSVIEKGQTVTLRCDPISGHDNLYWYRRVMGKEIKFLLHFVKESKQDESGMPNNRFLAERTGGTYSTLKVQPAELEDSGVYFCASSQETGGFGSYEQYFGPGTRLTVT.